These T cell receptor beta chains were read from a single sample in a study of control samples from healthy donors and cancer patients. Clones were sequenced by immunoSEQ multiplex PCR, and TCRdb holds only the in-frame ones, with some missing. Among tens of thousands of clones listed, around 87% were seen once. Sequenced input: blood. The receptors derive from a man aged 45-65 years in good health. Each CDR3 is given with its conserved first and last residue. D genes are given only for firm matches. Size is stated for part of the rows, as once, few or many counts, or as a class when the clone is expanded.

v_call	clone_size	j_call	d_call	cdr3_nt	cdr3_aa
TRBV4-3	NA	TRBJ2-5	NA	TGCGCCAGCAGCCAATCCCCCCGCAGGGCTGGATGGGGACAAGAGACCCAGTACTTC	CASSQSPRRAGWGQETQYF
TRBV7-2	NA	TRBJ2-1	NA	TGTGCCAGCAGCAATCGGGGGAGGATAAGGAATGAGCAGTTCTTC	CASSNRGRIRNEQFF
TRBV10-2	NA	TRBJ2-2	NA	TGCGCCAGCCGGGCCCTGATTAACACCGGGGAGCTGTTTTTT	CASRALINTGELFF
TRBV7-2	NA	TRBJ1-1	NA	TGTGCCAGCAGCCTTGACTTTAGGGGAACTGAAGCTTTCTTT	CASSLDFRGTEAFF
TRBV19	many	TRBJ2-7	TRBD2	TGTGCCAGTGGGTACGCGGGAGGGCTCCGCGAGCAGTACTTC	CASGYAGGLREQYF
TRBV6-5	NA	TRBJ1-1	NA	TGTGCCAGCAGTATTCACAGACCAGCTAACACTGAAGCTTTCTTT	CASSIHRPANTEAFF
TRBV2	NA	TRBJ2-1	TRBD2	TGTGCCAGCTGGGGACCGGGACTAGCGGGTCATGAGCAGTTCTTC	CASWGPGLAGHEQFF
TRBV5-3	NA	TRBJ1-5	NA	TGTGCCAGAAGCCCGACAGCTGACGAGCAGCCCCAGCATTTT	CARSPTADEQPQHF
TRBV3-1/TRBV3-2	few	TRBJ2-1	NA	TGTGCCAGCAGCCAAACATATGAGCAGTTCTTC	CASSQTYEQFF
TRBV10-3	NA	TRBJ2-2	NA	TGTGCCATCAGTGAGCTGGACGGATACGGGGAGCTGTTTTTT	CAISELDGYGELFF
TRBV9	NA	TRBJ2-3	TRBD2	TGTGCCAGCAGCGCGACTAGCGGGGGGGCTGGAGATACGCAGTATTTT	CASSATSGGAGDTQYF
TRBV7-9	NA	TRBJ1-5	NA	TGTGCCAGCAGCTTAGAAGGGAAGAGAAGCGGCAATCAGCCCCAGCATTTT	CASSLEGKRSGNQPQHF
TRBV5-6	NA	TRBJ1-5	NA	TGTGCCAGCAGCTTACAGGGCGGTCAGCCCCAGCATTTT	CASSLQGGQPQHF
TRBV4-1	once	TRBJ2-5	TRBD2	TGCGCCAGCAGCCTCACAGGCGAGGGGAGGGGCGAGACCCAGTACTTC	CASSLTGEGRGETQYF
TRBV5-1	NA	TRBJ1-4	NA	TGCGCCAGCAGCCGGACAGTTCCAACTAATGAAAAACTGTTTTTT	CASSRTVPTNEKLFF
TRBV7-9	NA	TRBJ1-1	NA	TGTGCCAGCAGCTTAGCAGGGGGACTATTTATGAACACTGAAGCTTTCTTT	CASSLAGGLFMNTEAFF
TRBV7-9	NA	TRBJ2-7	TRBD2	TGTGCCAGCAGCCCCCGGGATGGCGGGAGCTACGAGCAGTACTTC	CASSPRDGGSYEQYF
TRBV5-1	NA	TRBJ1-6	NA	TGCGCCAGCAGCTTGGAAGGGAAAGGGGCACCCCTCCACTTT	CASSLEGKGAPLHF
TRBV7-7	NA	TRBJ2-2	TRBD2	TGTGCCAGCAGCCCCAGCGGGGGGGCGGGGACCGGGGAGCTGTTTTTT	CASSPSGGAGTGELFF
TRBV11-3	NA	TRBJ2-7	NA	TGTGCCAGCAGCTCGGACTTCTCCTACGAGCAGTACTTC	CASSSDFSYEQYF
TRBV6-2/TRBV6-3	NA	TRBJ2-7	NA	TGTGCCAGCAGTTACTCGGACAGTGCCGACGAGCAGTACTTC	CASSYSDSADEQYF
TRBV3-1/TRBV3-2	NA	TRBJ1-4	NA	TGTGCCAGCAGCCCCGGCAGGCATGAAAAACTGTTTTTT	CASSPGRHEKLFF
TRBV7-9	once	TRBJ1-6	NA	TGTGCCAGCAGCTTGGATAATTCACCCCTCCACTTT	CASSLDNSPLHF
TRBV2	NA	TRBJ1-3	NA	TGTGCCAGCAGCAGAACAGGGCCCTCTGGAAACACCATATATTTT	CASSRTGPSGNTIYF
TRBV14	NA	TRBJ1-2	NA	TGTGCCAGCAGCCAAGGGCAGGGGAGAGACTATGGCTACACCTTC	CASSQGQGRDYGYTF
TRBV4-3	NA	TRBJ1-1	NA	TGCGCCAGCAGCCAAGACCCGGGGGCTGAGACTGAAGCTTTCTTT	CASSQDPGAETEAFF
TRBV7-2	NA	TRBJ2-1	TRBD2	TGTGCCAGCAGCTTAGTGGGACTAGACTACAATGAGCAGTTCTTC	CASSLVGLDYNEQFF
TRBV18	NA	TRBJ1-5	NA	TGTGCCAGCTCACCCGATAGCAATCAGCCCCAGCATTTT	CASSPDSNQPQHF
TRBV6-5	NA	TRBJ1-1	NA	TGTGCCAGCAGTTACTCGAGGGGGACCCTGAACACTGAAGCTTTCTTT	CASSYSRGTLNTEAFF
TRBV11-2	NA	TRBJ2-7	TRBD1	TGTGCCAGCAGCCCGGGGACAGGGATCGAGCAGTACTTC	CASSPGTGIEQYF
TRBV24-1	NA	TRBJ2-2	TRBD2	TGTGCCACCAGTGACCCAGCGGGGCCTCACACCGGGGAGCTGTTTTTT	CATSDPAGPHTGELFF
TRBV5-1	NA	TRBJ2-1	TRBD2	TGCGCCAGCAGCTTGGGACTAGCGGGGGGCGCGTACAATGAGCAGTTCTTC	CASSLGLAGGAYNEQFF
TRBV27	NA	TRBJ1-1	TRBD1	TGTGCCAGCAGTTTATATCAGGGGGTGAACACTGAAGCTTTCTTT	CASSLYQGVNTEAFF
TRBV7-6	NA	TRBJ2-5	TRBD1	TGTGCCAGCAGCTTACAACAGGGGAAGGAGACCCAGTACTTC	CASSLQQGKETQYF
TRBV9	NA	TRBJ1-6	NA	TGTGCCAGCAGCGTAGACGGGAGACGGGATTCACCCCTCCACTTT	CASSVDGRRDSPLHF
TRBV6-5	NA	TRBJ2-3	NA	TGTGCCAGCAGACCCGGGGGCTACACAGCAAATACGCAGTATTTT	CASRPGGYTANTQYF
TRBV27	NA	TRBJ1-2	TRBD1	TGTGCCAGCAGTTCCTTCCACGGGACAGGGTATGGCTACACCTTC	CASSSFHGTGYGYTF
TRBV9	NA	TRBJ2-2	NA	TGTGCCAGCAGCGCCCCTAGTACCGGGGAGCTGTTTTTT	CASSAPSTGELFF
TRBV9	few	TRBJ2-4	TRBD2	TGTGCCAGCAGCGTTTCTAGCGGAGAAAACATTCAGTACTTC	CASSVSSGENIQYF
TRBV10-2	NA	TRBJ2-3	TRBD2	TGCGCCACCCGGCGGGGGGCGGGCACAGATACGCAGTATTTT	CATRRGAGTDTQYF
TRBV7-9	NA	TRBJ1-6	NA	TGTGCCAGCAGCATCGATAATTCACCCCTCCACTTT	CASSIDNSPLHF
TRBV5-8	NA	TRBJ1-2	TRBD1	TGTGCCAGCAGCGTGACGACAGGGGGCGAACGATACTATGGCTACACCTTC	CASSVTTGGERYYGYTF
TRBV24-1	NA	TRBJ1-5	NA	TGTGCCACCAGTGATTTTAACCAACGTCAGCCCCAGCATTTT	CATSDFNQRQPQHF